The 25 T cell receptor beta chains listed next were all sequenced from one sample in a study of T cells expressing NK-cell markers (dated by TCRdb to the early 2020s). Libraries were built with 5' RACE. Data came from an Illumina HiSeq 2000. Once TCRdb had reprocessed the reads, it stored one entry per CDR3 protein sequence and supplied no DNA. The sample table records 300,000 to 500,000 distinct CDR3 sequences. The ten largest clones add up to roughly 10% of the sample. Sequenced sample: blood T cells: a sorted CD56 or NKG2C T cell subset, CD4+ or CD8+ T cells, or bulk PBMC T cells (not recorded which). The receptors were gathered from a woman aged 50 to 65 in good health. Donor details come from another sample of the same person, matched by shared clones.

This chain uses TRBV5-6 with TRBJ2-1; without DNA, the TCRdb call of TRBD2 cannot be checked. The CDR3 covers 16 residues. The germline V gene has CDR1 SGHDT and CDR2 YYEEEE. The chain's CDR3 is CASSRRLAVSYNEQFF. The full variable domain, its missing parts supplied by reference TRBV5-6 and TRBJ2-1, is DAGVTQSPTHLIKTRGQQVTLRCSPKSGHDTVSWYQQALGQGPQFIFQYYEEEERQRGNFPDRFSGHQFPNYSSELNVNALLLGDSALYLCASSRRLAVSYNEQFFGPGTRLTVL.

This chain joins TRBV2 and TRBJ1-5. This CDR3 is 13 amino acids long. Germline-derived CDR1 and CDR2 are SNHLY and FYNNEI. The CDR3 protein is CASRAGSNQPQHF.

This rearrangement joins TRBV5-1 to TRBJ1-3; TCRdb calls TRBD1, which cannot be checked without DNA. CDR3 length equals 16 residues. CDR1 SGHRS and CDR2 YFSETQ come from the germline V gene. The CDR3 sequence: CASSLRTGASGNTIYF.

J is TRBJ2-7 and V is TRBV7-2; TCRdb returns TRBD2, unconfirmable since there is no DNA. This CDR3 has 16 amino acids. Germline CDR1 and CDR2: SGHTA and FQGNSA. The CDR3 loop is CASSLLAGGGAYEQYF.

The CDR3 protein is CSATPTDSYEQYF. The genes are TRBV20-1 and TRBJ2-7. This CDR3 has 13 amino acids. Germline V gene lookup returns CDR1 DFQATT and CDR2 SNEGSKA (reference sequence).

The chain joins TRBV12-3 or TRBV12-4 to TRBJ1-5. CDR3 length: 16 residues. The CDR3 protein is CASSQTSGSSNQPQHF.

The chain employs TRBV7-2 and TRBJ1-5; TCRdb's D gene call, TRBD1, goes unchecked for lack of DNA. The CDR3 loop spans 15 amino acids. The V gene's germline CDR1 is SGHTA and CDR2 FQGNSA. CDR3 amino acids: CASSTKTGAYQPQHF.

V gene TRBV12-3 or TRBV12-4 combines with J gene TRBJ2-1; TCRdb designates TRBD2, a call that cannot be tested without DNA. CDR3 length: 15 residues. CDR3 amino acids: CASSLLAGIYNEQFF.

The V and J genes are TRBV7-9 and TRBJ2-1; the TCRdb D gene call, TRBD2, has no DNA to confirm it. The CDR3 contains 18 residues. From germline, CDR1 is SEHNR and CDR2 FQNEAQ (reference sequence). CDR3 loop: CASTPSVWRETTYNEQFF.

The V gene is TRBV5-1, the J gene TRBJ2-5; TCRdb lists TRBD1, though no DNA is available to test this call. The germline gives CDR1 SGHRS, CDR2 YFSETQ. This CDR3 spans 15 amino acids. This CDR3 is CASSPTGLIQETQYF.

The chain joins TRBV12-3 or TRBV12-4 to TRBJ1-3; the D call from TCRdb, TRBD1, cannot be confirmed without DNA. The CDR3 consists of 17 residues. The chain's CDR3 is CASSLRAGGSFRNTIYF.

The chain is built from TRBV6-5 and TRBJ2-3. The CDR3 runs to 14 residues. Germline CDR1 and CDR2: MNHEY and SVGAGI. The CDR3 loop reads CASSYRLYTDTQYF.

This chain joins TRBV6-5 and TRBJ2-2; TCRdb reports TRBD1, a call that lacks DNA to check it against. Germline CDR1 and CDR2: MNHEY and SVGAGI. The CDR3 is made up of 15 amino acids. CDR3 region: CASSYEGAGTGELFF.

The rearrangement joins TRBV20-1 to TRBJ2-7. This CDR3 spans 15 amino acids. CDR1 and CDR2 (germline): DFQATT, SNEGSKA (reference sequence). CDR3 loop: CSARDGRGLTYEQYF.

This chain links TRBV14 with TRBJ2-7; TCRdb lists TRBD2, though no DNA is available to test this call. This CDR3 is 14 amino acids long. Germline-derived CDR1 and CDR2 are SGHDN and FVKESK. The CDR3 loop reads CASSQPGLASEQYF.

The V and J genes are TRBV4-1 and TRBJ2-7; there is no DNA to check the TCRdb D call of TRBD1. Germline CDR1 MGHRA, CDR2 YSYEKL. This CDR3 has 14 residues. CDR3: CASSQGGKEYEQYF.

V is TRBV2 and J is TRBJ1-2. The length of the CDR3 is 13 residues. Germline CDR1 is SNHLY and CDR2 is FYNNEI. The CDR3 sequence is CASSEGTEGGYTF.

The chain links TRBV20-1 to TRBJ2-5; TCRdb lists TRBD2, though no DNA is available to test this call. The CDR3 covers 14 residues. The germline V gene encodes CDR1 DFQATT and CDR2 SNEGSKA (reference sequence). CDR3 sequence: CSASLAGGPRTQYF.

The CDR3 here is CASRQESLTYGYTF. The chain is built from TRBV4-1 and TRBJ1-2; TCRdb designates TRBD1, a call that cannot be tested without DNA. The CDR3 runs 14 residues. Germline values: CDR1 MGHRA, CDR2 YSYEKL.

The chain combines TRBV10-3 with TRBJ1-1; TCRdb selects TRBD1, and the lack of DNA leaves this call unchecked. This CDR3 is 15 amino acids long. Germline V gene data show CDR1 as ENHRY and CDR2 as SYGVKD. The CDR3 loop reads CAISEFRGRKTEAFF.

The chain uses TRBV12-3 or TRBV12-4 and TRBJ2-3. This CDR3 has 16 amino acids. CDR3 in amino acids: CASSFAGDPSTDTQYF.

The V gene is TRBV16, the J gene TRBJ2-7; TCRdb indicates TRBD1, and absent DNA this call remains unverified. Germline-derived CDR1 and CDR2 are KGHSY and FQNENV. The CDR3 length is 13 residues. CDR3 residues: CASSRGVRYEQYF.

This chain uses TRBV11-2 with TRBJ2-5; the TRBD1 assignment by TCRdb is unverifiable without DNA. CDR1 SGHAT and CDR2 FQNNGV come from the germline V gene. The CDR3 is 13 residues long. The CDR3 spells CASSGGREETQYF.

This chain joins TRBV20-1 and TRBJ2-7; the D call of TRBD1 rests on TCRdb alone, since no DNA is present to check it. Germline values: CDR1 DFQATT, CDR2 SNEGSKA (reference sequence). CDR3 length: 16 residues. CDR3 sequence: CSARGRQAVGSYEQYF.

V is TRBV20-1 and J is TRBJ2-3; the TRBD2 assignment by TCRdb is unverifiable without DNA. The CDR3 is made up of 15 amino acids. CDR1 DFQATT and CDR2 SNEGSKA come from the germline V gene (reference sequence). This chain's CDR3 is CSARVLAEGQGTQYF.